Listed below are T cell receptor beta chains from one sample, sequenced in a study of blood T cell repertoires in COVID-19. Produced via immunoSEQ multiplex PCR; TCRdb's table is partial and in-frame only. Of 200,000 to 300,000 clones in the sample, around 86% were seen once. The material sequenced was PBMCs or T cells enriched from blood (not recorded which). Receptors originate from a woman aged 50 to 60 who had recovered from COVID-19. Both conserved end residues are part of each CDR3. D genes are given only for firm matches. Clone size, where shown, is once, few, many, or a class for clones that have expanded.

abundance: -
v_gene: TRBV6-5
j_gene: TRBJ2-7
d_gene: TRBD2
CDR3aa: CASSYGTSGGYEQYF
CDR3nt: TGTGCCAGCAGTTACGGGACTAGCGGGGGTTACGAGCAGTACTTC

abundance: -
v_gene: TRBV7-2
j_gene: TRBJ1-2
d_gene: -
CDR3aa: CASSPPRGYYGYTF
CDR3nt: TGTGCCAGCAGCCCCCCCCGGGGGTACTATGGCTACACCTTC

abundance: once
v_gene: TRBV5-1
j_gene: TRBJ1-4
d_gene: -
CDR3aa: CASSLTATNEKLFF
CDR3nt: TGCGCCAGCAGCTTGACAGCTACCAATGAAAAACTGTTTTTT

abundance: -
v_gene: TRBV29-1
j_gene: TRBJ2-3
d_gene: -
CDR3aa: CSVSRDTDTQYF
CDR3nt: TGCAGCGTTTCTCGGGACACAGATACGCAGTATTTT

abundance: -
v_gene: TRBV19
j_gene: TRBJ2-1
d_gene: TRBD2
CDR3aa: CASSPSDLAGAYNEQFF
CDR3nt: TGTGCCAGTAGTCCTTCGGACTTGGCGGGGGCCTACAATGAGCAGTTCTTC

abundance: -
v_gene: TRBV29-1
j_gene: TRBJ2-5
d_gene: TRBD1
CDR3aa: CSVEKDRGKTQYF
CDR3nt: TGCAGCGTTGAAAAGGACAGGGGAAAGACCCAGTACTTC

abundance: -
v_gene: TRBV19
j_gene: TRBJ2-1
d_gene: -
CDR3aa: CASMGRSSYNEQFF
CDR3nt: TGTGCCAGTATGGGGAGAAGCTCCTACAATGAGCAGTTCTTC

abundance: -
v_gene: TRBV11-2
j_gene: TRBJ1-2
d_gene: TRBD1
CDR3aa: CASSSDRGYSYGYTF
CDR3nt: TGTGCCAGCAGCTCAGACAGGGGCTACAGCTATGGCTACACCTTC

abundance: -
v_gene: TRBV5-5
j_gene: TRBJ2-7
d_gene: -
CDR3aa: CASSLEVPDEQYF
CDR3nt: TGTGCCAGCAGCTTGGAAGTTCCAGACGAGCAGTACTTC

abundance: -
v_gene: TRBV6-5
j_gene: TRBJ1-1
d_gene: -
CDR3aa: CASTSTENTEAFF
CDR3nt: TGTGCCAGCACTTCGACAGAGAACACTGAAGCTTTCTTT

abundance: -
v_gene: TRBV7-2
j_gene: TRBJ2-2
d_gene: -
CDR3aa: CASSLMTPLIAGELFF
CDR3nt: TGTGCCAGCAGCTTAATGACTCCCTTGATCGCCGGGGAGCTGTTTTTT

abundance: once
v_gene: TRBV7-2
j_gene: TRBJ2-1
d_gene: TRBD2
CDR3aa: CASSLGPFGGGAGPQFF
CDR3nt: TGTGCCAGCAGCTTAGGGCCTTTTGGCGGGGGGGCAGGTCCGCAGTTCTTC

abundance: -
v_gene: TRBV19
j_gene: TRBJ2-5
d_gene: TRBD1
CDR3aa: CASSIVAGQGLQETQYF
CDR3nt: TGTGCCAGTAGTATCGTTGCGGGACAGGGGTTGCAAGAGACCCAGTACTTC

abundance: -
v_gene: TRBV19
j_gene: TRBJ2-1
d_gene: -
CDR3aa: CATRSGKRNEQFF
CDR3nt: TGTGCCACCAGGAGCGGAAAACGCAATGAGCAGTTCTTC

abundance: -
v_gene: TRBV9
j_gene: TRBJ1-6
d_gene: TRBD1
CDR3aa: CASSVGGTGTSPLHF
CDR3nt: TGTGCCAGCAGCGTAGGAGGGACAGGGACTTCACCCCTCCACTTT

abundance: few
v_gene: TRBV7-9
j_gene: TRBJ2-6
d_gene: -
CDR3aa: CASSFGSGANVLTF
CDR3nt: TGTGCCAGCAGCTTCGGGAGCGGGGCCAACGTCCTGACTTTC

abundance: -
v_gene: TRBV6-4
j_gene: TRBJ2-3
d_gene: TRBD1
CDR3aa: CASSDSGQGAGTQYF
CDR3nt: TGTGCCAGCAGTGACTCAGGGCAGGGGGCTGGTACGCAGTATTTT

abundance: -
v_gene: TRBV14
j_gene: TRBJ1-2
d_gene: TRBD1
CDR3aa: CASSQNHGQGFHTF
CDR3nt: TGTGCCAGCAGCCAAAATCATGGACAGGGTTTCCACACCTTC

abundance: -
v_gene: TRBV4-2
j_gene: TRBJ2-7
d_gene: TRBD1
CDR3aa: CASSQLRTGTASYEQYF
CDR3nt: TGTGCCAGCAGCCAGCTAAGGACCGGGACAGCCTCCTACGAGCAGTACTTC

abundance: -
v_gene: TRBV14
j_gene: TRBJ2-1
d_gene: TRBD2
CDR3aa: CASSHRYRSTSPNEQFF
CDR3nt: TGTGCCAGCAGCCACCGCTATCGCTCGACTAGCCCAAATGAGCAGTTCTTC

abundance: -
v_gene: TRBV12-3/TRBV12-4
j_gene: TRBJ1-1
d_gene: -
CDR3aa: CASSFRENTEAFF
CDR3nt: TGTGCCAGCAGTTTCCGGGAGAACACTGAAGCTTTCTTT

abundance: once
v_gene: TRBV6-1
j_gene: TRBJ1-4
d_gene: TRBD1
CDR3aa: CASSETRDRGLTNEKLFF
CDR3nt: TGTGCCAGCAGTGAAACCCGGGACAGGGGGCTTACTAATGAAAAACTGTTTTTT

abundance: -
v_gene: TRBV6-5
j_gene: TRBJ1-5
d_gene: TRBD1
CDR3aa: CASSYSRGVSQPQHF
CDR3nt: TGTGCCAGCAGTTACTCCAGGGGGGTGAGTCAGCCCCAGCATTTT

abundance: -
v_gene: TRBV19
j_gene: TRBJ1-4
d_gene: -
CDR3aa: CASSAAPTNEKLFF
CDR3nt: TGTGCCAGTAGCGCGGCCCCGACTAATGAAAAACTGTTTTTT

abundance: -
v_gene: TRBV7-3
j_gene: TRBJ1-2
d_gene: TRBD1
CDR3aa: CASSAQGAYGYTF
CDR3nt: TGTGCCAGCAGCGCCCAGGGGGCCTATGGCTACACCTTC

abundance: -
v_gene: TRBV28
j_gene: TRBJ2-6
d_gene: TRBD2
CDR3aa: CASRGGGSGANVLTF
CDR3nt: TGTGCCAGCAGGGGCGGGGGCTCTGGGGCCAACGTCCTGACTTTC

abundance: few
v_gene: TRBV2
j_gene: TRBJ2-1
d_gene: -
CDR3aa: CASTRGTGTSSYNEQFF
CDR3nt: TGTGCCAGCACCAGAGGGACAGGGACTAGCTCCTACAATGAGCAGTTCTTC

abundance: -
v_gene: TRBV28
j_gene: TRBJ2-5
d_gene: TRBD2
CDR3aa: CASSFVTSGETQYF
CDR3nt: TGTGCCAGCAGTTTTGTAACTAGCGGGGAGACCCAGTACTTC

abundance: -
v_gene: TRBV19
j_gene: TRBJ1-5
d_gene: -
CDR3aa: CASKRGVQNSNQPQHF
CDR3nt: TGTGCCAGTAAGCGGGGAGTACAGAACAGCAATCAGCCCCAGCATTTT

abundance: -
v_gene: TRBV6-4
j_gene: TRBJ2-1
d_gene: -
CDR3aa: CASRRTTQGEQFF
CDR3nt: TGTGCCAGCAGAAGGACAACCCAAGGTGAGCAGTTCTTC

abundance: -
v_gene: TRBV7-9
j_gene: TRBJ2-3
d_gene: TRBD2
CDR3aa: CASSPGLAGLTDTQYF
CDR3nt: TGTGCCAGCAGCCCCGGACTAGCTGGGCTCACAGATACGCAGTATTTT

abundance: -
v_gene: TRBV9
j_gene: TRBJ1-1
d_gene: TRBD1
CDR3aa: CASSVVGTDTEAFF
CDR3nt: TGTGCCAGCAGCGTAGTAGGGACAGACACTGAAGCTTTCTTT

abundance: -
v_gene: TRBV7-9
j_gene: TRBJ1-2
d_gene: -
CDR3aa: CASSPPGFGGYTF
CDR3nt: TGTGCCAGCAGCCCCCCCGGGTTCGGTGGCTACACCTTC

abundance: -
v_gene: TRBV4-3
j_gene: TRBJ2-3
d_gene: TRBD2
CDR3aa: CASSQDGAGGGPDTQYF
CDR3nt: TGCGCCAGCAGCCAAGATGGGGCGGGAGGAGGTCCAGATACGCAGTATTTT

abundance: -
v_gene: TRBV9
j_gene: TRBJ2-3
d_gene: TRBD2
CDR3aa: CASSDSGRITDTQYF
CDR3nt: TGTGCCAGCAGCGATAGCGGGAGAATCACAGATACGCAGTATTTT

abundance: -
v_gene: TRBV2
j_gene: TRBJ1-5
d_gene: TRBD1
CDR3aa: CASNQETGMNQPQHF
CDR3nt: TGTGCCAGCAATCAGGAGACAGGGATGAATCAGCCCCAGCATTTT

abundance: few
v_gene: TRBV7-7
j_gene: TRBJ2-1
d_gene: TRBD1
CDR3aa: CASSPSHRDRTNNEQFF
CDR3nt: TGTGCTAGCAGCCCGAGCCACCGGGACAGGACAAACAATGAGCAGTTCTTC

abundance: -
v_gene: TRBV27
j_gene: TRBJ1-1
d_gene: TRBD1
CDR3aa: CASSSVNVQGAEAFF
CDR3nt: TGTGCCAGCAGTTCGGTTAATGTACAGGGGGCTGAAGCTTTCTTT

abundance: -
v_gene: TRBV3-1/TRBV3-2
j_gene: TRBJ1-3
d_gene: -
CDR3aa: CASSQLGNTIYF
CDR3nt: TGTGCCAGCAGCCAATTAGGAAACACCATATATTTT

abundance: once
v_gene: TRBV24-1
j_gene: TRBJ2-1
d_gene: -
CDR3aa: CATSDPTEGRHYNEQFF
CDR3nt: TGTGCCACCAGTGACCCGACCGAGGGTAGACACTACAATGAGCAGTTCTTC

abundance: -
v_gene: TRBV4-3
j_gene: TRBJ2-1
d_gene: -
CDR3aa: CASSRTGLYNEQFF
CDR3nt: TGCGCCAGCAGCAGAACTGGACTATACAATGAGCAGTTCTTC